This T cell receptor beta chain was documented in a study of blood T cell repertoires in COVID-19. Study-wide background: The origin of the acute and convalescent COVID-19 samples was the United States, Italy and Spain. T cells, B-cell-depleted T cells, or PBMCs supplied cDNA or gDNA.

Trimming took 6 bases from V and 4 from J; bases not matched to a gene: 9. The CDR3 length is 16 residues. Germline CDR1 MNHEY, CDR2 SMNVEV (reference sequence). Sequencing used immunoSEQ multiplex PCR; TCRdb keeps in-frame clones, though not all of them. The sample yields 20,000 to 30,000 clones, approximately 80% seen once. V and J are TRBV27 and TRBJ2-2, with 9 bases aligning to TRBD1. This sequence was found in a human donor in a cohort sampled during active COVID-19. Sequenced material: peripheral blood. The CDR3 sequence: CASRRGGTGFTGELFF. DNA for the CDR3: TGTGCCAGCAGGAGGGGGGGGACAGGGTTCACCGGGGAGCTGTTTTTT.